This entry concerns a single T cell receptor beta chain. The sample comes from a study of blood T cell repertoires in COVID-19. The overall study: Italy, Spain and the United States were the sources of the convalescent and acute COVID-19 samples.

Repertoires were generated with immunoSEQ multiplex PCR, while TCRdb's copy carries only in-frame clones and drops some. The sample consists of more than 200,000 clones, roughly 84% of them appearing once. This CDR3 contains 16 residues. Per germline, CDR1 SGHVS and CDR2 FNYEAQ. V shed 3 bases, J shed 4 bases, and the junction held 5 bases outside the gene matches. The sequenced material came from peripheral blood. The receptor was derived from a woman aged 80 or older with COVID-19, enrolled during active disease. The genes are TRBV7-6 and TRBJ2-5; 13 positions match TRBD2. The CDR3 sequence: CASSFGRTSGGETQYF. The CDR3, as DNA: TGTGCCAGCAGCTTCGGGAGGACTAGCGGGGGAGAGACCCAGTACTTC.